A selection of T cell receptor beta chains follows, all from one sample in a study of graft-versus-host responses after intestinal transplantation. Sequenced by immunoSEQ multiplex PCR; TCRdb stores in-frame clones only, minus some. Of roughly 97,000 clones in the sample, less than 90% are singletons; the top ten hold about 0.9%. Which antigens these TCRs recognize remains unknown. Sample: unstimulated CD4+ T cells sorted from spleen or lymph node cells, taken before intestinal transplant. These receptors originate from a human donor who received an intestinal transplant. Both conserved end residues are part of each CDR3. D genes are given only for firm matches. Clone size appears in some rows only: once, few, many, or a class for an expanded clone.

V gene,clone size,D gene,J gene,CDR3 protein,CDR3 DNA
TRBV6-6,-,TRBD2,TRBJ2-1,CASSERGSSYNEQFF,TGTGCCAGCAGCGAGCGGGGGAGCTCCTACAATGAGCAGTTCTTC
TRBV7-9,-,TRBD2,TRBJ2-7,CASSQLATSYEQYF,TGTGCCAGCAGCCAACTAGCGACCTCCTACGAGCAGTACTTC
TRBV6-5,-,-,TRBJ1-1,CASSYSYGSTEAFF,TGTGCCAGCAGTTACTCGTACGGGAGCACTGAAGCTTTCTTT
TRBV11-3,-,-,TRBJ1-1,CASKRGPGDTEAFF,TGTGCCAGCAAAAGGGGCCCAGGGGACACTGAAGCTTTCTTT
TRBV7-9,-,TRBD2,TRBJ2-7,CASSFRARGLAGEEQYF,TGTGCCAGCAGCTTTAGAGCCCGAGGACTAGCGGGAGAAGAGCAGTACTTC
TRBV6-1,-,-,TRBJ2-2,CASSFSDGNGELFF,TGTGCCAGCAGTTTTTCAGACGGGAACGGGGAGCTGTTTTTT
TRBV7-9,-,-,TRBJ2-1,CASSLALAGPGDEQFF,TGTGCCAGCAGCTTAGCGCTGGCAGGGCCGGGTGATGAGCAGTTCTTC
TRBV6-1,-,-,TRBJ2-2,CASSERATPTGELFF,TGTGCCAGCAGTGAAAGGGCGACACCCACCGGGGAGCTGTTTTTT
TRBV9,-,-,TRBJ2-3,CASSVSQGSDTQYF,TGTGCCAGCAGCGTGAGCCAGGGGTCAGATACGCAGTATTTT
TRBV9,-,-,TRBJ2-1,CASSEQRNNEQFF,TGTGCCAGCAGCGAGCAAAGAAACAATGAGCAGTTCTTC
TRBV6-1,few,-,TRBJ1-2,CASSETVLLGYGYTF,TGTGCCAGCAGTGAAACAGTCCTACTCGGCTATGGCTACACCTTC
TRBV9,-,-,TRBJ2-5,CASSVGGSGETQYF,TGTGCCAGCAGCGTAGGAGGGAGTGGGGAGACCCAGTACTTC
TRBV7-9,-,TRBD1,TRBJ1-5,CASSLDRGEYSNQPQHF,TGTGCCAGCAGCTTGGACAGGGGGGAATATAGCAATCAGCCCCAGCATTTT
TRBV7-2,-,-,TRBJ2-7,CASSLVSRDGGEQYF,TGTGCCAGCAGCTTAGTATCCAGGGACGGAGGCGAGCAGTACTTC
TRBV5-4,-,-,TRBJ1-2,CASSLGVLSSYGYTF,TGTGCCAGCAGCTTGGGAGTCTTGAGCTCGTATGGCTACACCTTC
TRBV5-1,-,TRBD2,TRBJ2-1,CASSSERGDRGEQFF,TGCGCCAGCAGCTCAGAGCGGGGGGACCGAGGTGAGCAGTTCTTC
TRBV9,-,-,TRBJ2-5,CASSVGPEETQYF,TGTGCCAGCAGCGTGGGCCCCGAAGAGACCCAGTACTTC
TRBV25-1,-,-,TRBJ1-2,CASSESPDGNYGYTF,TGTGCCAGCAGTGAATCACCGGATGGAAACTATGGCTACACCTTC
TRBV9,-,-,TRBJ2-1,CASSVVTVPFRYNEQFF,TGTGCCAGCAGCGTAGTGACGGTTCCTTTTCGCTACAATGAGCAGTTCTTC
TRBV18,-,-,TRBJ1-4,CASSPDRHEKLFF,TGTGCCAGCTCACCAGACAGACATGAAAAACTGTTTTTT
TRBV5-4,-,-,TRBJ2-7,CASSLAPKQGLGEQYF,TGTGCCAGCAGCTTGGCACCCAAACAGGGCTTGGGAGAGCAGTACTTC
TRBV5-5,-,-,TRBJ2-6,CASSLEEGPRSGANVLTF,TGTGCCAGCAGCTTGGAAGAGGGGCCGAGGTCTGGGGCCAACGTCCTGACTTTC